The present T cell receptor (beta chain) was sequenced within a study of shared clonotypes between healthy human individuals. General study results and limits: Roughly 5% of naive CD4 clonotypes were common to four donors.

In the naive CD8 group, cells lacked CD45RO and were positively selected for CCR7, so terminally differentiated effector memory CD45RA+ cells were left out. The repertoire was sequenced with immunoSEQ multiplex PCR; TCRdb's copy has only in-frame clones and lacks some. The data contain roughly 890,000 clones, around 93% of them seen just once; the ten biggest clones take up approximately 25%. As for this clone: Its antigen is unidentified.

The trim removed 5 bases at V and 1 base at J, leaving 12 bases unmatched. Germline V gives CDR1 SEHNR, CDR2 FQNEAQ (reference sequence). The CDR3 is 17 amino acids. The sequenced sample consisted of naive CD8+ T cells sorted from blood. This TCR was recovered from a young man in good health. The chain employs TRBV7-9 and TRBJ2-7; 9 bases match TRBD2. The CDR3 DNA reads TGTGCCAGCAGCCCGAAACCGGCTAGCGGGAAATCCTACGAGCAGTACTTC. This gives the protein CASSPKPASGKSYEQYF.